This T cell receptor beta chain was recovered during a study of control samples from healthy donors and cancer patients (dated by TCRdb to 2020 to 2022). This clone was seen a few times. Its antigen is not yet known. The sample holds no much larger clone one base away, and base qualities are not on file. Receptors were amplified or captured by the immunoSEQ multiplex PCR assay. The source is immuneACCESS, and TCRdb retained only in-frame sequences with V and J called. Part of the clones is not carried over; for the studies checked, unresolved V genes explain less than half of this, and the remainder is unexplained. Here the sample has around 130,000 clones; more than 70% occur a single time. Of the sample, around 40% falls within the top ten clones. CDR1 and CDR2 are drawn from the germline V gene: MDHEN, SYDVKM. Between the V and J ends, shortened by 2 bases and 4 bases respectively, the junction contains 11 bases. There are 14 amino acids in the CDR3, from cysteine to phenylalanine inclusive. Just CDR3 DNA is preserved here, 42 bases in frame from base 1.

The specimen was blood. The chain joins TRBV28 to TRBJ1-2, with no confidently assigned D gene. The receptor was derived from a man in his fifties in good health. CDR3 region: CASSLRVGFYGYTF. Read as DNA, the sequence is TGTGCCAGCAGTTTAAGGGTCGGATTCTATGGCTACACCTTC.